These T cell receptor beta chains were read from a single sample in a study of shared clonotypes between healthy human individuals. Data came from immunoSEQ multiplex PCR; TCRdb stores just in-frame clones and leaves some out. The data hold over 1.4 million clones, with roughly 95% observed a single time. Sequenced input: naive CD4+ T cells sorted from blood. These receptors came from a man aged 25 to 45 in good health. Both conserved end residues are part of each CDR3. A D gene is named only where the DNA matches it firmly.

d_call j_call v_call cdr3_length cdr3_nt cdr3_aa
. TRBJ1-5 TRBV7-2 13 TGTGCCAGCAGCGAACAGGGCAATCAGCCCCAGCATTTT CASSEQGNQPQHF
TRBD1 TRBJ1-4 TRBV19 15 TGTGCCAGTAGTATAGCCGGACAGGGGAGTGAAAAACTGTTTTTT CASSIAGQGSEKLFF
. TRBJ2-2 TRBV5-8 15 TGTGCCAGCAGCCAGACAGTATTCCCGTCCGGGGAGCTGTTTTTT CASSQTVFPSGELFF
TRBD1 TRBJ2-7 TRBV18 15 TGTGCCAGCTCACCGACAGGGCGGGCCCCCTACGAGCAGTACTTC CASSPTGRAPYEQYF
TRBD1 TRBJ1-5 TRBV18 17 TGTGCCAGCTCTAAAATCCGCCCCCAGGGGGAGGATCAGCCCCAGCATTTT CASSKIRPQGEDQPQHF
TRBD1 TRBJ1-5 TRBV2 14 TGTGCCACCTCCTACAGGGGAGTTTATCAGCCCCAGCATTTT CATSYRGVYQPQHF
. TRBJ1-5 TRBV10-2 13 TGCGCCAGCAGTCAACCCGGGGGGCAGCCCCAGCATTTT CASSQPGGQPQHF
TRBD2 TRBJ2-7 TRBV5-1 16 TGCGCCAGCAGCTTGGTTGTTAGCGGGAGCGGCGACGAGCAGTACTTC CASSLVVSGSGDEQYF
. TRBJ2-1 TRBV25-1 14 TGTGCCAGCAGTTCGGCGAGCTCCTACAATGAGCAGTTCTTC CASSSASSYNEQFF
. TRBJ2-7 TRBV30 16 TGTGCCTGGAGTGCATTCAAAGGGATATTCTCCTACGAGCAGTACTTC CAWSAFKGIFSYEQYF
. TRBJ1-5 TRBV6-5 13 TGTGCCAGCAGTTACTCGATAGGTCAGCCCCAGCATTTT CASSYSIGQPQHF
. TRBJ2-5 TRBV20-1 10 TGCAGTGCTAGTTTGGAGACCCAGTACTTC CSASLETQYF
TRBD1 TRBJ1-2 TRBV9 14 TGTGCCAGCAGTCGTGGACAGGGAGACTATGGCTACACCTTC CASSRGQGDYGYTF
. TRBJ2-3 TRBV5-1 14 TGCGCCAGCAGCCCTTTCTCCAACACAGATACGCAGTATTTT CASSPFSNTDTQYF
TRBD1 TRBJ1-3 TRBV13 17 TGTGCCAGCAGCGCCACAGGGGGCCTTATCTCTGGAAACACCATATATTTT CASSATGGLISGNTIYF
. TRBJ2-3 TRBV7-2 13 TGTGCCAGCAGCTCCATTAAGGAGGGGACGCAGTATTTT CASSSIKEGTQYF
. TRBJ1-4 TRBV2 14 TGTGCCACCCAGGAGGACAGTCAATGGGAAAAACTGTTTTTT CATQEDSQWEKLFF
. TRBJ1-2 TRBV28 13 TGTGCCAGCAGTTTCGAGGATCGGTATGGCTACACCTTC CASSFEDRYGYTF
TRBD2 TRBJ2-4 TRBV28 15 TGTGCCAGCAGTTCCCTGACTAGCGGGAGAAACATTCAGTACTTC CASSSLTSGRNIQYF
TRBD1 TRBJ2-3 TRBV18 15 TGTGCCAGCTCACCGGGGACAGGCTTCACAGATACGCAGTATTTT CASSPGTGFTDTQYF